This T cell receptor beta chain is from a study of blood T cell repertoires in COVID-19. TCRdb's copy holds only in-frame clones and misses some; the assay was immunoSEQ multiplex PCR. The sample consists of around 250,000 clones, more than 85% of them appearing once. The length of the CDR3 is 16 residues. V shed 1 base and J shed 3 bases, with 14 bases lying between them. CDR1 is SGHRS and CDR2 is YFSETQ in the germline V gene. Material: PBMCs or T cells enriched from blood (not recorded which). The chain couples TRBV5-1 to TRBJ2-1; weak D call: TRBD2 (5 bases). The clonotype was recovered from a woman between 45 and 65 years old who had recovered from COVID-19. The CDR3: CASSLLISAGYNEQFF. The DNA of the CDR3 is TGCGCCAGCAGCTTGTTGATTAGCGCCGGCTACAATGAGCAGTTCTTC.